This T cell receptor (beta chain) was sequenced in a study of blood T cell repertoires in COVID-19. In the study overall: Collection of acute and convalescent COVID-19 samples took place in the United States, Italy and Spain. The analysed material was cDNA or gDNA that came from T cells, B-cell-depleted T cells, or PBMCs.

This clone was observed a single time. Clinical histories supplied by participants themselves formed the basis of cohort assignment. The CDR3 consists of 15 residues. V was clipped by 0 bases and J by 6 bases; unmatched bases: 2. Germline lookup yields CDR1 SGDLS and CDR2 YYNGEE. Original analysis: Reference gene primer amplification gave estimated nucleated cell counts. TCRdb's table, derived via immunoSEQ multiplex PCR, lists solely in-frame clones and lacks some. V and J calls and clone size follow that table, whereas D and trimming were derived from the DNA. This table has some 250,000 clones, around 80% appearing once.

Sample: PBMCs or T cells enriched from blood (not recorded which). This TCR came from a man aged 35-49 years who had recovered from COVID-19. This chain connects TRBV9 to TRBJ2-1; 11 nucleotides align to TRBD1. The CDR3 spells CASSVGDRGSNEQFF. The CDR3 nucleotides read TGTGCCAGCAGCGTAGGGGACAGGGGGTCCAATGAGCAGTTCTTC.